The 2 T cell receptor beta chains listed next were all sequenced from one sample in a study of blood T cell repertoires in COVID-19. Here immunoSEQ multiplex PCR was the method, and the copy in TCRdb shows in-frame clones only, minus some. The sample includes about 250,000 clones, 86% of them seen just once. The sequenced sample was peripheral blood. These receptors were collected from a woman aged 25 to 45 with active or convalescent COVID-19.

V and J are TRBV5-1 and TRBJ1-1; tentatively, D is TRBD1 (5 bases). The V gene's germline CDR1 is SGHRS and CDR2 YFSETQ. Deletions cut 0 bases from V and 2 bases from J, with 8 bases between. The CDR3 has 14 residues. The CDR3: CASSLDRTNTEAFF. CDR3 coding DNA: TGCGCCAGCAGCTTGGACAGGACCAACACTGAAGCTTTCTTT.

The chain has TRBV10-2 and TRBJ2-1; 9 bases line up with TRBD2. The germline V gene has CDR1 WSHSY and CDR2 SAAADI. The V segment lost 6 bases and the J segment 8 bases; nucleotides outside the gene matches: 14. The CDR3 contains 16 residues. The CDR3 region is CASRAGSGGFGDEQFF. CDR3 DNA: TGCGCCAGCAGGGCCGGTAGCGGGGGCTTCGGGGATGAGCAGTTCTTC.